The clone carrying this TCR beta chain was recorded only once. The antigen is not known. Whether given at about 4 or about 12 weeks, second doses were pooled. The data were obtained in a study of T cell responses to AZD1222 COVID-19 vaccine. Points from the study as a whole: Donors, mostly white British, included more females; clonal diversity was possibly underestimated.

The assay was immunoSEQ multiplex PCR, and TCRdb's table has in-frame clones only and misses some. The sample contains about 270,000 clones, almost 95% of which appear only once. The CDR3 sequence is 15 residues long. Germline V lookup: CDR1 KGHDR, CDR2 SFDVKD. With 9 bases clipped from V and 0 bases from J, the junction kept 5 bases outside the gene matches. J is TRBJ2-1 and V is TRBV24-1; 9 nucleotides match TRBD1. The sequenced sample was peripheral blood, obtained 28 days after the second AZD1222 dose. The sequence derives from an adult who received the AZD1222 COVID-19 vaccine. The CDR3 here is CATRDRASSYNEQFF. For the CDR3, the DNA is TGTGCCACCCGGGACAGGGCGAGCTCCTACAATGAGCAGTTCTTC.